This T cell receptor beta chain emerged from a study of Graves' ophthalmopathy and Graves' hyperthyroidism. Points from the study as a whole: The model's prediction of ophthalmopathy progression had 70.59% sensitivity and around 77% specificity. Appearing in blood as well were most expanded thyroid clonotypes above 0.001 frequency. In separating ophthalmopathy from stable hyperthyroidism, a 13-signature model achieved less than 90% sensitivity and approximately 81% specificity.

At least ten counts were recorded for this clonotype. Its antigen is unknown. In germline, CDR1 is SGHVS, CDR2 FNYEAQ. This CDR3 comprises 13 residues. V was shortened by 5 bases and J by 3 bases, with 11 bases between the two germline ends. Amplification of TCR beta CDR3 regions used RNA transcripts. The library came from an HTBI-primed first-round RT-PCR and a second-round multiplex PCR. TCRdb re-analysed the multiplex PCR reads in MiXCR, keeping a single row per CDR3 protein. The table lists around 1,000,000 distinct CDR3 sequences, about two fifths of them singletons. This chain uses TRBV7-6 with TRBJ2-7; D is unclear. This TCR came from an adult man with Graves' hyperthyroidism. The material sequenced was peripheral blood or thyroid tissue (not recorded which). CDR3 DNA sequence: TGTGCCAGCAGCATTTCAACCTACTACGAGCAGTACTTC. Translated, it gives CASSISTYYEQYF.